This entry describes one T cell receptor beta chain. There is no known antigen for this receptor. Nothing much larger sits one base from this clone, and base qualities are not available. The data derive from a study of Ad26.COV2.S vaccination and SARS-CoV-2 variants (dated by TCRdb to 2020 to 2023). As for the study more broadly: Vaccine-arm donors came from COV1001, a multicentre, randomized, double-blind, placebo-controlled phase I-IIa trial of Ad26.COV2.S in healthy adults. Dosing of Ad26.COV2.S was intramuscular, at either 5x10^10 or 1x10^11 viral particles, delivered as one shot or as two shots spaced 56 days apart. The TCR-sequenced set comprised approximately 32 samples: around 20 Ad26.COV2.S vaccine recipients, 5 placebo recipients and 8 SARS-CoV-2 convalescent individuals. Investigators did not know the trial group allocation while performing experiments and assessing outcomes. Sequencing of the TCRbeta repertoire served to evaluate the specificity and breadth of SARS-CoV-2-reactive T cell receptors following Ad26.COV2.S vaccination. Participants in the trial were split at random into five groups of five each, receiving low-dose or high-dose Ad26.COV2.S once or twice, or else placebo on both occasions. Study-level results and caveats: Ad26.COV2.S recipients had higher spike-specific TCR breadth than placebo recipients (P = 0.0014). Non-spike TCR breadth was comparable between vaccine and placebo recipients, consistent with the vaccine containing only spike. Comparing responses between vaccine doses or regimens was not something the study was powered to do. The authors noted that total T cell responses may have been underestimated by the TCR breadth and depth analyses. After vaccination, substantial breadth of spike-specific CD8+ and CD4+ T cell responses was reported.

The immunoSEQ Assay was used to sequence TCRbeta CDR3 regions. After extraction, genomic DNA underwent amplification by bias-controlled multiplex PCR, followed by high-throughput sequencing. Under the source paper's analysis protocol: To quantify the absolute abundance of every unique TCRbeta CDR3 region, sequences were collapsed and filtered. T cell fraction was estimated by normalizing TCRbeta template counts to usable DNA, with usable DNA measured through amplification of reference genes found in all nucleated cells. Repertoire TCRs were annotated as SARS-CoV-2-specific when V gene, CDR3 amino acid sequence and J gene were exactly matched to a known reactive TCR set. The reference SARS-CoV-2 TCR set was obtained from MIRA and was filtered for enrichment in COVID-19-positive ImmuneCODE repertoires, whereby public or cross-reactive TCRs were removed. Based on the MIRA antigens, annotated TCRs were further analysed at the level of specific ORF or position within ORF. Breadth was defined as annotated unique rearrangements over total unique productive rearrangements; depth was the summed frequency of those rearrangements. Two-sided Wilcoxon rank-sum tests were applied when comparing TCR breadth between groups. In its TCRdb copy, this immuneACCESS table keeps in-frame sequences only and misses some clones. Where compared with another copy, unresolved V genes explain less than half of these, and the others have no known cause. The V and J calls and clone size were taken over from that table, and D and trimming were inferred from the DNA. Across this sample there are around 380,000 clones, with 75% to 90% seen only once. The ten largest account for 3.5% of the sample.

The treatment or condition label of this sample denotes: about 20 received Ad26.COV2.S at low or high dose, single or two shots; 5 received placebo; per-sample allocation not given. Repertoires of vaccine and placebo recipients were sequenced from samples collected on day 63 after the first injection. Between 29 July and 7 August 2020, Cohort 1b enrolled 20 to 30 adults aged 18-55 years at one site in Boston, USA. Ad26.COV2.S was a replication-incompetent adenovirus type 26 vector that expressed a prefusion-stabilized SARS-CoV-2 spike protein derived from the original Wuhan strain. Specimen: peripheral blood, collected in a trial of Ad26.COV2.S vaccine versus placebo. The receptor's source is a person aged 18 to 59 who received the Ad26.COV2.S COVID-19 vaccine or a placebo.

DNA sequence: TGTGCCACCAGCACCCCGGGCCACCGAGGCGGCTACACCTTC. Translated, it gives CATSTPGHRGGYTF. The V and J segments used are TRBV15 and TRBJ1-2, with the D gene call left open. Trimming costs V 4 bases and J 8 bases, and their ends lie 17 bases apart. CDR3 length: 14 amino acids, cysteine to phenylalanine. Kept here is only the CDR3 DNA, which spans 42 bases and is read in frame from base 1. Looking up the germline V gene (reference sequence) yields CDR1 LNHNV and CDR2 YYDKDF.